The 9 T cell receptor beta chains in this list originate from one sample, sequenced in a study of blood T cell repertoires in COVID-19. The assay was immunoSEQ multiplex PCR, and TCRdb's table has in-frame clones only and misses some. The data show around 40,000 clones, approximately 85% seen once. Input material: peripheral blood. The receptor set was obtained from a human donor in a cohort sampled during active COVID-19.

This clone turned up a few times. V and J are TRBV19 and TRBJ1-1; D possibly corresponds to TRBD1 (5 bases). Germline CDR1 LNHDA, CDR2 SQIVND (reference sequence). The CDR3 runs to 16 residues. Trimming cost V 1 base and J 2 bases, with 14 bases left between them. CDR3 in amino acids: CASSIGQNRINTEAFF. In DNA, the CDR3 is TGTGCCAGTAGTATAGGGCAGAACAGGATTAACACTGAAGCTTTCTTT. Combining the CDR3 with reference TRBV19 and TRBJ1-1 gives the whole variable domain DGGITQSPKYLFRKEGQNVTLSCEQNLNHDAMYWYRQDPGQGLRLIYYSQIVNDFQKGDIAEGYSVSREKKESFPLTVTSAQKNPTAFYLCASSIGQNRINTEAFFGQGTRLTVV.

This chain connects TRBV6-5 to TRBJ1-5; TRBD1 agrees at 7 bases. This CDR3 comprises 12 residues. Germline values: CDR1 MNHEY, CDR2 SVGAGI. J gave up 2 bases and V 10 bases, and 2 bases lay outside the gene matches. CDR3 bases: TGTGCCAACGGACAGGGCAATCAGCCCCAGCATTTT. Translating it yields CANGQGNQPQHF.

The V gene is TRBV14, the J gene TRBJ1-1; TRBD1 is a possible D gene (5 bases). The V gene's germline CDR1 is SGHDN and CDR2 FVKESK. V lost 0 bases, J lost 10 bases, and 15 bases lay in between. This CDR3 region has 14 residues. The CDR3 spells CASSQEWGDVRAFF. Here the CDR3 DNA reads TGTGCCAGCAGCCAAGAATGGGGGGATGTGCGAGCTTTCTTT.

The chain has TRBV5-1 and TRBJ1-6, with TRBD1 identical over 7 bases. This CDR3 has 16 residues. V gave up 1 base and J gave up 7 bases; unmatched junction bases: 8. From germline, CDR1 is SGHRS and CDR2 YFSETQ. CDR3 loop: CASSLSAGGYNSPLHF. CDR3 DNA: TGCGCCAGCAGCTTGTCGGCAGGGGGATACAATTCACCCCTCCACTTT.

This chain uses TRBV10-3 with TRBJ1-2; D uncertain. The CDR3 totals 14 residues. V was clipped by 10 bases and J by 4 bases, with 19 bases between them. CDR1 and CDR2 (germline): ENHRY, SYGVKD. The CDR3 loop is CATMSEHRGYGYTF. In DNA, the CDR3 is TGTGCCACCATGTCGGAGCATCGGGGCTATGGCTACACCTTC.

J is TRBJ1-1 and V is TRBV10-2; tentatively, D is TRBD1 (6 bases). Trimming removed 5 bases at V and 0 bases at J, with 13 bases between. CDR1 is WSHSY and CDR2 is SAAADI in the germline V gene. The CDR3 has 15 residues. The CDR3 here is CASSWLTGLNTEAFF. The CDR3 DNA follows: TGCGCCAGCAGTTGGCTGACAGGATTGAACACTGAAGCTTTCTTT.

The chain combines TRBV15 with TRBJ2-1; 8 positions match TRBD1. Trimming removed 1 base from V and 3 bases from J; junction bases left unmatched: 5. CDR3 length: 16 amino acids. CDR1 and CDR2 (germline): LNHNV, YYDKDF (reference sequence). The CDR3 reads CATSRVRGQGYNEQFF. Here the CDR3 DNA reads TGTGCCACCAGCAGAGTGAGAGGACAGGGCTACAATGAGCAGTTCTTC. Complete variable domain (other parts from reference TRBV15 and TRBJ2-1): DAMVIQNPRYQVTQFGKPVTLSCSQTLNHNVMYWYQQKSSQAPKLLFHYYDKDFNNEADTPDNFQSRRPNTSFCFLDIRSPGLGDTAMYLCATSRVRGQGYNEQFFGPGTRLTVL.

The V and J genes are TRBV5-6 and TRBJ2-5; D remains unclear. The germline V and J ends were trimmed by 0 bases and 1 base, with 7 bases remaining between them. This CDR3 has 14 residues. CDR1 is SGHDT and CDR2 is YYEEEE in the germline V gene. The CDR3 here is CASSLGQSQETQYF. CDR3 nucleotides: TGTGCCAGCAGCTTGGGGCAGTCCCAAGAGACCCAGTACTTC. Full variable domain (remainder filled in from reference TRBV5-6 and TRBJ2-5): DAGVTQSPTHLIKTRGQQVTLRCSPKSGHDTVSWYQQALGQGPQFIFQYYEEEERQRGNFPDRFSGHQFPNYSSELNVNALLLGDSALYLCASSLGQSQETQYFGPGTRLLVL.

The V call is TRBV9, the J call TRBJ2-5; 11 nucleotides line up with TRBD1. The CDR3 consists of 17 residues. CDR1 and CDR2 (germline): SGDLS, YYNGEE. The junction had 9 bases not matched to a gene; V was cut back by 0 bases and J by 5 bases. The CDR3 region has the DNA TGTGCCAGCAGCGTAGAGGGGGGACAGGGGGTCTGGGAGACCCAGTACTTC. It yields the protein CASSVEGGQGVWETQYF. The whole variable domain, remainder taken from reference TRBV9 and TRBJ2-5, is DSGVTQTPKHLITATGQRVTLRCSPRSGDLSVYWYQQSLDQGLQFLIQYYNGEERAKGNILERFSAQQFPDLHSELNLSSLELGDSALYFCASSVEGGQGVWETQYFGPGTRLLVL.